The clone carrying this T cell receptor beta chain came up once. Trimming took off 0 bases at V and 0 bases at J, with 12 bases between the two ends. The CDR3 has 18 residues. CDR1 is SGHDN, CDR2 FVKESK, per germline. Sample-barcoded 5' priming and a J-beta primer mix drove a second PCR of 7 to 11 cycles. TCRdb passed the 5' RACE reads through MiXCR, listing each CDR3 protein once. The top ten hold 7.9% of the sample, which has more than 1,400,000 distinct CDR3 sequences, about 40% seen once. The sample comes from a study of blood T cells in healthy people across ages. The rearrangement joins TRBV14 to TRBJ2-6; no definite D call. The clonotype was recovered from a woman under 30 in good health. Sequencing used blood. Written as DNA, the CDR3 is TGTGCCAGCAGCCAAGACGACAACACGAGCTCTGGGGCCAACGTCCTGACTTTC. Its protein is CASSQDDNTSSGANVLTF.